This T cell receptor (beta chain) was identified during a study of spatial heterogeneity in lung cancer. This clonotype has at least ten counts. Time point defined: sample taken at primary tumor resection. Whole RNA came from tumor, nontumor lung or frozen PBMC and was sequenced without being sorted. The donor group consisted of over 55 patients who had untreated, early-stage non-small cell lung cancer. TCRdb itself ran the 5' RACE reads through MiXCR, one entry per CDR3 protein. In the table there are around 24,000 distinct CDR3 sequences, approximately 7% of which are singletons. The origin of this receptor is a male donor with early-stage non-small cell lung cancer. Sequencing was performed on PBMCs, taken at surgery.

CDR3 nucleotides: TGTGCCAGCAGCCCAGGGGGGAGTTCATCTGGAAACACCATATATTTT. Translating it yields CASSPGGSSSGNTIYF. The chain joins TRBV11-1 to TRBJ1-3, with 7 bases lining up with TRBD1. This CDR3 contains 16 residues. Trimming removed 5 bases from V and 1 base from J; junction bases left unmatched: 8. CDR1 and CDR2 (germline): SGHAT, FQDESV (reference sequence).